This T cell receptor (beta chain) is from a study of T cell responses to AZD1222 COVID-19 vaccine (dated by TCRdb to about 2021). At the level of the whole study: AZD1222 recipients with second doses at about 4 weeks or about 12 weeks were pooled, because spike-specific TCR depth and breadth did not differ between schedules. TCR sequencing covered fewer than 250 trial participants: around 210 given two doses of AZD1222 and around 26 given two doses of MenACWY control vaccine. Enrollment into the trials was organized by age into subgroups of 18-55, 56-69 and 70-plus years, and those subgroups contained roughly 150, 30 and 60 TCR-sequenced participants, respectively.

About this clone: Its antigen is unknown. Base qualities are not recorded, but no much larger clone differs from it by a single base.

Overall results and qualifications from the work: In the small 56-69-year group, the increase in depth fell short of significance, most likely because of low power. A significant rise in spike-specific TCR breadth and depth was observed after two AZD1222 doses relative to day 0 and relative to MenACWY recipients. Nearly half of unique spike-specific TCRs reportedly recognized epitopes outside regions mutated in the B.1.351 and B.1.1.7 variants. Conclusions about previously exposed vaccinees are limited, since just six or seven AZD1222 recipients were seropositive for SARS-CoV-2 at baseline. Participants were mostly white British, with more females than males. The authors suggested clonal diversity may have been underestimated. Because no samples from the day 14 peak response were available, repertoires could be characterized only after the peak T cell response. Vaccine-associated CD4 TCRs spanned the whole spike protein, with dominant responses in regions 160-218 and 743-854.

For CDR1 and CDR2, the germline V gene (reference sequence) lists MNHEY and SMNVEV. The germline V end is reduced by 4 bases and the J end by 8 bases; junction bases left unmatched: 6. The CDR3 runs 15 amino acids, cysteine and phenylalanine included. The DNA shown is the 45-base CDR3, in frame from base 1. The intended sense of this specimen's time point label: baseline before first vaccination. Samples from vaccinated people were obtained from the UK trials COV001 and COV002, which included a single-blind randomized controlled phase 2/3 trial of AZD1222 (ChAdOx1 nCoV-19) in healthy adults. Trial participant PBMC samples were collected at day 0 and day 28 after the second dose for TCRbeta chain sequencing. The CDR3 regions of human TCRbeta chains were analyzed by immunosequencing. Processing in the source paper ran as follows. TCRs in the repertoires were matched against a reference library of SARS-CoV-2-specific TCRs that had been generated with the MIRA antigen-specificity platform. Breadth meant the fraction of unique TCRs that were SARS-CoV-2-associated, whereas depth meant the fraction of total T cells that were SARS-CoV-2-associated. Each spike-specific TCR was assigned to its reactive spike region and to a CD4 or CD8 class using the MIRA data. Log10-transformed breadth and depth values were compared by one-way ANOVA with Sidak's multiple comparisons tests. TCRdb took over this immuneACCESS table, retaining in-frame rearrangements with V and J assigned. Such tables are incomplete; in checked studies, under half of the missing clones stem from an unresolved V gene, and the remainder is unexplained. That table gives V, J and clone size, and the DNA gave D and trimming. This sample holds 120,000 to 150,000 clones; roughly nine tenths were observed only once. More than 1.4% of the sample is taken by the ten largest.

The sequence was obtained from an adult in good health. The specimen was peripheral blood, collected on day 0 of AZD1222 vaccination. Here the chain combines TRBV27 and TRBJ2-1, with 12 bases matching TRBD2. The CDR3 here reads CASSWLAGGPHEQFF. The DNA sequence is as follows: TGTGCCAGCAGTTGGCTAGCGGGAGGGCCCCATGAGCAGTTCTTC.